These 13 T cell receptor beta chains were sequenced from one sample in a study of blood T cell repertoires in COVID-19. Data came from immunoSEQ multiplex PCR; TCRdb stores just in-frame clones and leaves some out. The sample lists roughly 400,000 clones; 70% to 90% were seen once. Sequencing used PBMCs or T cells enriched from blood (not recorded which). The source of these receptors is a woman younger than 35 who had been exposed to COVID-19.

The chain employs TRBV28 and TRBJ1-2; 7 bases agree with TRBD1. Trimming took 3 bases from V and 4 from J; bases not matched to a gene: 11. Germline V gene data show CDR1 as MDHEN and CDR2 as SYDVKM. This CDR3 spans 16 amino acids. DNA of the CDR3: TGTGCCAGCAGTTTCCCCGCGACAGGGTTCGCCTATGGCTACACCTTC. Translation gives CASSFPATGFAYGYTF.

This clone is a singleton in its sample. This sequence joins TRBV4-1 and TRBJ1-3; D might be TRBD1 (5 bases). The CDR3 has 15 amino acids. With 4 bases removed from V and 4 bases from J, the gap between germline ends came to 14 bases. Germline V CDR1 and CDR2: MGHRA, YSYEKL. CDR3 nucleotides: TGCGCCAGCAGCCCCGTGGGGCCGTTCGGAAACACCATATATTTT. Its protein is CASSPVGPFGNTIYF.

The V and J genes are TRBV4-1 and TRBJ2-1, with D possibly matching TRBD2 (5 bases). V was cut by 1 base and J by 1 base, with 11 bases left in between. The CDR3 extends over 16 amino acids. Per germline, CDR1 MGHRA and CDR2 YSYEKL. The CDR3 sequence: CASSQGRAASYNEQFF. The CDR3 DNA is TGCGCCAGCAGCCAAGGACGAGCGGCATCCTACAATGAGCAGTTCTTC.

The CDR3 spells CASSKRTGSIEQFF. The CDR3 nucleotides read TGTGCCAGCAGTAAAAGGACAGGGAGCATTGAGCAGTTCTTC. This chain joins TRBV2 and TRBJ2-1, with TRBD1 matching 8 bases. V trimming: 5 bases; J trimming: 9 bases; junction bases outside the gene matches: 9. This CDR3 is 14 amino acids long. Germline V CDR1 and CDR2: SNHLY, FYNNEI.

The J gene is TRBJ2-1, the V gene TRBV28, with 10 positions matching TRBD2. There are 17 residues in the CDR3. V trimming: 1 base; J trimming: 0 bases; junction bases outside the gene matches: 3. The germline gives CDR1 MDHEN, CDR2 SYDVKM. CDR3 bases: TGTGCCAGCAGTTTATTGGGGACTAGCGCCTCCTACAATGAGCAGTTCTTC. It yields the protein CASSLLGTSASYNEQFF.

This rearrangement joins TRBV19 to TRBJ2-1; 8 nucleotides match TRBD2. This CDR3 is built from 15 residues. Germline V gene lookup returns CDR1 LNHDA and CDR2 SQIVND (reference sequence). The ends lost 1 base at V and 4 bases at J; junction bases unmatched: 3. CDR3 nucleotide sequence: TGTGCCAGTAGTATAGGACTAGCGCCGTACAATGAGCAGTTCTTC. Translated, it gives CASSIGLAPYNEQFF.

This clone has a handful of counts. The chain recombines TRBV11-2 with TRBJ2-2, with D possibly TRBD2 on 6 matching bases. CDR3 length equals 11 residues. Trimming removed 4 bases from V and 10 bases from J, with 7 bases in between. Germline loops: CDR1 SGHAT, CDR2 FQNNGV. In DNA form, the CDR3 reads TGTGCCAGCAGCTGGGGACTGGAGCTGTTTTTT. Its protein is CASSWGLELFF.

This chain connects TRBV7-6 to TRBJ1-4; the D gene is possibly TRBD1 (6 bases). This CDR3 contains 13 residues. Between the trimmed V and J ends, which lost 6 bases and 5 bases, there was a span of 10 bases. CDR1 is SGHVS and CDR2 is FNYEAQ in the germline V gene. The CDR3 reads CASSGQLNEKLFF. Here the CDR3 DNA reads TGTGCCAGCAGTGGACAGTTAAATGAAAAACTGTTTTTT.

The V and J genes are TRBV19 and TRBJ2-5, with TRBD1 identical over 10 bases. From germline, CDR1 is LNHDA and CDR2 SQIVND (reference sequence). This CDR3 region has 15 residues. The J segment lost 4 bases and the V segment lost 2 bases, leaving 4 bases of the junction unmatched. Here the CDR3 reads CASSIPGQGRETQYF. The CDR3 DNA follows: TGTGCCAGTAGTATACCGGGACAGGGGCGAGAGACCCAGTACTTC.

The count of this clone is one. The CDR3 reads CSADTGTAYNEQFF. The CDR3 DNA sequence: TGCAGCGCCGACACCGGGACAGCCTACAATGAGCAGTTCTTC. This sequence joins TRBV29-1 and TRBJ2-1; TRBD1 agrees at 7 bases. V was clipped by 7 bases and J by 2 bases; unmatched bases: 8. The CDR3 length is 14 residues. In germline, CDR1 is SQVTM, CDR2 ANQGSEA.

This clone has a handful of counts. This chain's CDR3 is CASVEGRGSYEQYF. Here the CDR3 DNA reads TGTGCCAGCGTTGAGGGCAGGGGTAGTTACGAGCAGTACTTC. V usage is TRBV7-9 and J usage is TRBJ2-7; D is possibly TRBD1 (6 bases). Germline V gene data show CDR1 as SEHNR and CDR2 as FQNEAQ (reference sequence). Deletions cut 8 bases from V and 4 bases from J, with 18 bases between. The CDR3 spans 14 residues. Filled out from reference TRBV7-9 and TRBJ2-7, the complete variable domain reads DTGVSQNPRHKITKRGQNVTFRCDPISEHNRLYWYRQTLGQGPEFLTYFQNEAQLEKSRLLSDRFSAERPKGSFSTLEIQRTEQGDSAMYLCASVEGRGSYEQYFGPGTRLTVT.

V and J are TRBV5-4 and TRBJ2-3; 8 nucleotides agree with TRBD2. The CDR3 covers 17 residues. Germline V gene sequence: CDR1 SGHNT, CDR2 YYREEE (reference sequence). The ends lost 3 bases at V and 0 bases at J; junction bases unmatched: 9. DNA for the CDR3: TGTGCCAGCAGCTCTGGAGTAGCGGGGCAAAGCACAGATACGCAGTATTTT. Its translation is CASSSGVAGQSTDTQYF.

The chain joins TRBV7-2 to TRBJ1-1, with TRBD1 matching over 8 bases. V shed 5 bases, J shed 0 bases, and the junction held 11 bases outside the gene matches. The length of the CDR3 is 17 residues. Germline-derived CDR1 and CDR2 are SGHTA and FQGNSA. The CDR3 reads CASSLFGTGAVNTEAFF. The CDR3 DNA sequence: TGTGCCAGCAGCCTCTTCGGGACAGGCGCCGTGAACACTGAAGCTTTCTTT.